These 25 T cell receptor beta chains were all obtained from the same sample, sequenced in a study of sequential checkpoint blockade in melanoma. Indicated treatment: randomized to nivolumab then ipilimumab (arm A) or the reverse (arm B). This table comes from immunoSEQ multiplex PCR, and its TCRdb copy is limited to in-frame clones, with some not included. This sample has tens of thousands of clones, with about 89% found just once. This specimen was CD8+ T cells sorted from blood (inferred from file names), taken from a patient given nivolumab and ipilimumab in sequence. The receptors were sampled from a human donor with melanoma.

The DNA of the CDR3 is TGTGCCAGCAGCTTAGATATCAGGGGTTCGGAGACCCAGTACTTC. It specifies CASSLDIRGSETQYF. The V and J genes are TRBV7-6 and TRBJ2-5; D may be TRBD1 (6 bases). This CDR3 comprises 15 residues. Germline CDR1 reads SGHVS; CDR2 reads FNYEAQ. Deletions cut 1 base from V and 5 bases from J, with 14 bases between.

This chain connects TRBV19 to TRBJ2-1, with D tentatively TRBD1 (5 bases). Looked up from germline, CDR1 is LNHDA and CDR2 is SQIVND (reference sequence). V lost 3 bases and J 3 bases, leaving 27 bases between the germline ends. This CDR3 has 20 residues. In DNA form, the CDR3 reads TGTGCCAGTAGTATCCCCCGGTTCGGACACAGGATGAACCTCTACAATGAGCAGTTCTTC. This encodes CASSIPRFGHRMNLYNEQFF.

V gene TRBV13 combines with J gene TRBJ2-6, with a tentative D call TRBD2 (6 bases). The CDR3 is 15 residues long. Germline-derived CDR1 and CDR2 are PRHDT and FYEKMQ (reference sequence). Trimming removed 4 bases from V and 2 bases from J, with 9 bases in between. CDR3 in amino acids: CASSSGEAGANVLTF. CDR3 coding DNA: TGTGCCAGCAGCTCGGGGGAGGCTGGGGCCAACGTCCTGACTTTC.

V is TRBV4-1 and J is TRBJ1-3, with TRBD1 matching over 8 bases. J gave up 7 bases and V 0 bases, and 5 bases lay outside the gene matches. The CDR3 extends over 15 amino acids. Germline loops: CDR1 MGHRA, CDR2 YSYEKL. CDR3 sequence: CASSQETGALNTIYF. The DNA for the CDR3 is TGCGCCAGCAGCCAAGAGACAGGGGCTTTGAACACCATATATTTT.

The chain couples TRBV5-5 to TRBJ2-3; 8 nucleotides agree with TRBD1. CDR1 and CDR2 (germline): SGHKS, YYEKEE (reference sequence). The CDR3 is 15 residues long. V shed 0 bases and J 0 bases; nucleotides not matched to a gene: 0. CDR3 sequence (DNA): TGTGCCAGCAGCTTGGGACAGGGGAGCACAGATACGCAGTATTTT. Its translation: CASSLGQGSTDTQYF.

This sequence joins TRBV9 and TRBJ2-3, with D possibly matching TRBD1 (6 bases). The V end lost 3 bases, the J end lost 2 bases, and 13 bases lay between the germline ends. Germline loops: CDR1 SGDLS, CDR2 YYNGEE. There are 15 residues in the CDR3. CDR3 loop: CASSGADSPTDTQYF. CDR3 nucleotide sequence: TGTGCCAGCAGCGGTGCGGACAGCCCCACAGATACGCAGTATTTT.

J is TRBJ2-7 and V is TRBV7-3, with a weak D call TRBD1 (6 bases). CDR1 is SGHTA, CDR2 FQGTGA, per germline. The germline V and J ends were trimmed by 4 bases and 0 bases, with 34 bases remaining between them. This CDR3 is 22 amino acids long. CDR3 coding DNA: TGTGCCAGCAGCTATAAACCCCGGATTCTTGGGTGTACAGGGAAATTCTCCTACGAGCAGTACGTC. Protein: CASSYKPRILGCTGKFSYEQYV.

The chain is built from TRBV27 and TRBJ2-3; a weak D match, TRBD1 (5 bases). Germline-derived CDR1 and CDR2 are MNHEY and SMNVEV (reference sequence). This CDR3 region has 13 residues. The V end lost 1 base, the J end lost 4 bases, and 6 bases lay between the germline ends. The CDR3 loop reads CASSLFRADTQYF. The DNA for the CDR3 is TGTGCCAGCAGTTTATTCAGGGCAGATACGCAGTATTTT.

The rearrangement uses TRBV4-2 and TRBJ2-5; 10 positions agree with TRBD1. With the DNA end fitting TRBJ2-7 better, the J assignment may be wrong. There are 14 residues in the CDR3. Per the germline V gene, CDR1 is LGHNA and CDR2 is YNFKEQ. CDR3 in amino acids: CASSQGQGAYEQYF. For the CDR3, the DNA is TGTGCCAGCAGCCAAGGACAGGGGGCTTACGAGCAGTACTTC.

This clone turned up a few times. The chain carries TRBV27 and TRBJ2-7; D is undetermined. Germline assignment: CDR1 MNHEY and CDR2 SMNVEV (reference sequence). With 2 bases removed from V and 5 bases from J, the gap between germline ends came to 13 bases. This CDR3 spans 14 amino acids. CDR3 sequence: CASSLAASTHEQYF. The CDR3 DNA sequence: TGTGCCAGCAGTTTAGCGGCCAGTACCCACGAGCAGTACTTC.

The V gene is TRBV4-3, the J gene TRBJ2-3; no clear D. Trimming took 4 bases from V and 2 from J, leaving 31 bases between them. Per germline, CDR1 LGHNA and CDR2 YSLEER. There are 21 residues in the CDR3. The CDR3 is CASSPTPEVASEYVNTDTQYF. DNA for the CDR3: TGCGCCAGCAGCCCAACCCCTGAGGTAGCTTCCGAATATGTCAACACAGATACGCAGTATTTT.

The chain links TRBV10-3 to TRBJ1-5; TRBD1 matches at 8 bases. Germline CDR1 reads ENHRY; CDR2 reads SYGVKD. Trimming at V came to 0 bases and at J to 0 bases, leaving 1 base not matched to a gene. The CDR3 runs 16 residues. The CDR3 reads CAISESTGGSNQPQHF. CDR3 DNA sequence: TGTGCCATCAGTGAGTCCACAGGGGGTAGCAATCAGCCCCAGCATTTT.

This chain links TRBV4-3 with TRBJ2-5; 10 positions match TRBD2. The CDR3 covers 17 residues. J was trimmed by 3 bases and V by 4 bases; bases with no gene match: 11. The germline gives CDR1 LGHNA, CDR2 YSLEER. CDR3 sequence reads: CASSPVGSGGAEETQYF. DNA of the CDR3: TGCGCCAGCAGCCCAGTGGGAAGCGGGGGGGCCGAAGAGACCCAGTACTTC.

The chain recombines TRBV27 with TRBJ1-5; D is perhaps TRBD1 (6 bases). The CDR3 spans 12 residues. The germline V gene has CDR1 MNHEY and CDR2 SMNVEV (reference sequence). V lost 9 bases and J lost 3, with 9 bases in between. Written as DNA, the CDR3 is TGTGCCAGTGGACAGATCAATCAGCCCCAGCATTTT. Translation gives CASGQINQPQHF.

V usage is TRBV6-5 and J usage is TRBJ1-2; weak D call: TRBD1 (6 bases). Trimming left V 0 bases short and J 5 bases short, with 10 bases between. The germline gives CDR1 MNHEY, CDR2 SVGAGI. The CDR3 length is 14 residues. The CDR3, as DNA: TGTGCCAGCAGTTACTCGGACAGACATTATGGCTACACCTTC. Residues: CASSYSDRHYGYTF.

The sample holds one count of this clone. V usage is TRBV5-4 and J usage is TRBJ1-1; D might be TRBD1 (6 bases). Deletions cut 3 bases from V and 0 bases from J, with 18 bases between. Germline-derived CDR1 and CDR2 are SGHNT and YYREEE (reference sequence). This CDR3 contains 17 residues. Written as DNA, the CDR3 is TGTGCCAGCAGCTCATCACAGGGCTATAGAATGAACACTGAAGCTTTCTTT. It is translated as CASSSSQGYRMNTEAFF.

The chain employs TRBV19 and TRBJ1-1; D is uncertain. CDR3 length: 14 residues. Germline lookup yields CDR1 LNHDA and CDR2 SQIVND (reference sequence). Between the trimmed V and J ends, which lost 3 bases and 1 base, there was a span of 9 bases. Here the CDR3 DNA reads TGTGCCAGTAGTATGATGGCGGAGAACACTGAAGCTTTCTTT. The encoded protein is CASSMMAENTEAFF.

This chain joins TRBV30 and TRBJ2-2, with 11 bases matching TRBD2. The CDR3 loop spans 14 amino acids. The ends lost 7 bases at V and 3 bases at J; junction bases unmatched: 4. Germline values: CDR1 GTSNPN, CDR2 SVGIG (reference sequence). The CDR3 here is CAFSGGADTGELFF. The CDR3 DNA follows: TGTGCCTTTAGCGGGGGGGCGGACACCGGGGAGCTGTTTTTT.

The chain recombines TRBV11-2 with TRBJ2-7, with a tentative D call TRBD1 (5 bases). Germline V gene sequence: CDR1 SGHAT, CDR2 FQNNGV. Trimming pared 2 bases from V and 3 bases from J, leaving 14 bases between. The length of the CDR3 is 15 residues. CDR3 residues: CASSLFRDSLYEQYF. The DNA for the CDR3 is TGTGCCAGCAGCTTATTCAGGGATAGTCTCTACGAGCAGTACTTC.

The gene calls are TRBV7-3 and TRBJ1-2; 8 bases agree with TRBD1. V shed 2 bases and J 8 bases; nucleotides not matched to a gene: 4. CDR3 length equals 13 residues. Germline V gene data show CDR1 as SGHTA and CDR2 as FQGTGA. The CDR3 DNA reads TGTGCCAGCAGCTTAGGGCCAGGGGGCGGCTACACCTTC. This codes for CASSLGPGGGYTF.

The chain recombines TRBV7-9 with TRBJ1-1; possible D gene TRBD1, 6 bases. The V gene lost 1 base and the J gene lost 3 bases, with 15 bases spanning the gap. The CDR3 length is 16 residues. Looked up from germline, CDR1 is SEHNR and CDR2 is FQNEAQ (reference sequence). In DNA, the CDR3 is TGTGCCAGCAGCTTAGGGGAAGGGGGAGAGGACACTGAAGCTTTCTTT. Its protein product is CASSLGEGGEDTEAFF.

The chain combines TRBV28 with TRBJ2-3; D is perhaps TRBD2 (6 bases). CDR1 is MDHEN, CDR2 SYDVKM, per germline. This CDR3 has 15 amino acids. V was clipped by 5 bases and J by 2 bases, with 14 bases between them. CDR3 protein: CASSPGVAVTDTQYF. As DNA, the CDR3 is TGTGCCAGCAGTCCCGGGGTAGCGGTCACAGATACGCAGTATTTT.

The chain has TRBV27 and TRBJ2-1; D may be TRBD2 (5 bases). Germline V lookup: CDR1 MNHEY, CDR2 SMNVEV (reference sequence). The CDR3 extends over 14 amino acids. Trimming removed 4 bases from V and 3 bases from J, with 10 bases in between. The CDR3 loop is CASSYGIGYNEQFF. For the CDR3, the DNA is TGTGCCAGCAGTTACGGGATCGGCTACAATGAGCAGTTCTTC.

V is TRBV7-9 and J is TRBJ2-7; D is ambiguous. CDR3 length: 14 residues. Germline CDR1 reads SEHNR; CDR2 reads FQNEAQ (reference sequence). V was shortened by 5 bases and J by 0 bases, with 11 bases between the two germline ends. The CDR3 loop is CASSQPTHSYEQYF. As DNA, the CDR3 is TGTGCCAGCAGCCAACCGACACACTCCTACGAGCAGTACTTC.

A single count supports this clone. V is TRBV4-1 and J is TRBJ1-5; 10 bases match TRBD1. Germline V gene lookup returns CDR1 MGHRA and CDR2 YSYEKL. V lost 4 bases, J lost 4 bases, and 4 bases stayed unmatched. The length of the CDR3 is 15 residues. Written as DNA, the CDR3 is TGCGCCAGCAGCCCCCCGGGACAGGGGAATCAGCCCCAGCATTTT. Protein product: CASSPPGQGNQPQHF.